This T cell receptor (beta chain) was observed in a study of blood T cell repertoires in COVID-19. About the study: Nucleic acid was either cDNA or gDNA, and it came from T cells, B-cell-depleted T cells, or PBMCs.

In the original workflow: Researchers report that nucleated cell counts were estimated from reference gene primer amplification. Sequencing used immunoSEQ multiplex PCR; TCRdb keeps in-frame clones, though not all of them. The DNA was the basis for D and trimming; V, J and clone size are from that table. The sample includes just under 80,000 clones, 80% of them seen just once. The ends were cut back, 5 bases at V and 6 bases at J, with 16 bases in the middle. This CDR3 is 14 amino acids long. From germline, CDR1 is MNHEY and CDR2 SVGEGT. The chain carries TRBV6-2 or TRBV6-3 and TRBJ1-1, with D perhaps matching TRBD1 (6 bases). This TCR was recovered from a woman in her sixties or seventies with acute or convalescent COVID-19. Sequencing was carried out using peripheral blood. This chain's CDR3 is CASSRGGAQPEAFF. The CDR3 region has the DNA TGTGCCAGCAGTAGGGGGGGGGCGCAACCTGAAGCTTTCTTT.